Many counts were recorded for the clone carrying this T cell receptor (beta chain). The CDR3 extends over 14 amino acids. The V gene lost 2 bases and the J gene lost 2 bases, with 10 bases spanning the gap. CDR1 MNHNY and CDR2 SVGAGI come from the germline V gene (reference sequence). These data are taken from a study of blood T cells in healthy people across ages. The second PCR ran roughly 7 to 12 cycles with a sample-barcoded 5' primer and J-beta primers. Each cDNA molecule received a tag from a template-switch adaptor that had 12 random nucleotides. MiXCR was run by TCRdb on the 5' RACE reads, yielding one entry per CDR3 protein. The sample carries some 550,000 distinct CDR3 sequences, under 55% recorded once.

This chain joins TRBV6-6 and TRBJ2-7; D gene unclear. Sequenced input: blood. The source is a man older than 75 in good health. This CDR3 is CASSYPDSTYEQYF. The DNA for the CDR3 is TGTGCCAGCAGTTACCCAGATAGCACCTACGAGCAGTACTTC.